This T cell receptor (beta chain) is drawn from a study of OX40 agonist ivuxolimab in advanced cancers. Study-wide background: The treatment was a fully human IgG2 OX40 agonist, ivuxolimab.

For this clone: Its cognate antigen is unknown.

Study outcomes and limitations: The 0.1-3.0 mg/kg partial responders had among the lowest clonal expansion.

Generated by immunoSEQ multiplex PCR, the TCRdb table keeps only in-frame clones and is missing some. The sample has about 73,000 clones; around 90% are singletons. Germline V lookup: CDR1 WNHNN, CDR2 SYGVQD (reference sequence). This CDR3 has 14 residues. Trimming pared 2 bases from V and 2 bases from J, leaving 8 bases between. This chain connects TRBV10-1 to TRBJ2-3; TRBD2 is a possible D gene (6 bases). The sequence was collected from an adult with an advanced solid tumor such as melanoma, head and neck, liver or kidney cancer. Sequencing used CD4+ or CD8+ T cells sorted from blood, obtained in a trial of the OX40 agonist ivuxolimab. The CDR3 reads CASSEGGDTDTQYF. Written as DNA, the CDR3 is TGCGCCAGCAGTGAGGGCGGGGACACAGATACGCAGTATTTT.